The source of this TCR beta chain is a study of T cells in Graves' hyperthyroidism and ophthalmopathy. About this clonotype: Its antigen remains unidentified.

CDR3 length: 12 amino acids. From germline, CDR1 is LNHDA and CDR2 SQIVND (reference sequence). The V gene lost 4 bases and the J gene lost 5 bases, with 8 bases spanning the gap. General study points: Researchers found most expanded thyroid clonotypes above 0.001 in blood as well. Ophthalmopathy was separated from stable hyperthyroidism by a 13 V-J model.

RNA transcripts served as the template for amplifying TCR beta CDR3 regions. HTBI primers drove first-round RT-PCR of the TCR CDR3. Using its own MiXCR run on the multiplex PCR reads, TCRdb lists one record per CDR3 protein. The repertoire holds some 620,000 distinct CDR3 sequences, with around 15% as singletons. Patients between 18 and 65 years old had hyperthyroidism, newly diagnosed and lasting under 2 months. Cells are PBMCs isolated from approximately 9.2 ml of fresh blood. Sequenced input: blood. The J gene is TRBJ2-5, the V gene TRBV19; perhaps TRBD2 as D (5 bases). The sequence was obtained from a woman aged 25 to 39 with Graves' hyperthyroidism. Here the CDR3 reads CASSKGDETQYF. Here the CDR3 DNA reads TGTGCCAGTAGTAAGGGAGATGAGACCCAGTACTTC.